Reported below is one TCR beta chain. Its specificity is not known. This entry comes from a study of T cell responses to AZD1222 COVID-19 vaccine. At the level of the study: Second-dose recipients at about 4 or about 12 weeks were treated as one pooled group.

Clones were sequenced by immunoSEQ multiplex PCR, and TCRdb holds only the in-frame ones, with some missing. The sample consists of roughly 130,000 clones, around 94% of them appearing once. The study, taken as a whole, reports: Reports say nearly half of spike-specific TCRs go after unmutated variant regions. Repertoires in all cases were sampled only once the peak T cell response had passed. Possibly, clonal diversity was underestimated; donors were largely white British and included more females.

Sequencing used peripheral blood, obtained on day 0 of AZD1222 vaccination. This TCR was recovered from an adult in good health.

CDR3 residues: CASSLMGGTEAFF. CDR3 DNA: TGTGCCAGCAGTTTGATGGGGGGCACTGAAGCTTTCTTT. The chain employs TRBV12-3 or TRBV12-4 and TRBJ1-1; D may be TRBD1 (5 bases). Trimming stripped 3 bases from V and 4 bases from J, with 9 bases between. The CDR3 runs to 13 residues.